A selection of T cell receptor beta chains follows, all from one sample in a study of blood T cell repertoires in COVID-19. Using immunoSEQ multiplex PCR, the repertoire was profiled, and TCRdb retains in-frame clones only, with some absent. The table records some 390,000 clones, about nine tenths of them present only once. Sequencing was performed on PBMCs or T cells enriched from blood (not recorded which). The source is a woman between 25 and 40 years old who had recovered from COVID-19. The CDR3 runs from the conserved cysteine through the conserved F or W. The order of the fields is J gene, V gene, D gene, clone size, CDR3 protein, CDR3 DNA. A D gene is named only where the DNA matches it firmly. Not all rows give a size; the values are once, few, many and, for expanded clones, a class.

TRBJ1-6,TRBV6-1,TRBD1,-,CASSEVPGQGPTYNSPLHF,TGTGCCAGCAGTGAGGTCCCGGGACAGGGACCGACTTATAATTCACCCCTCCACTTT
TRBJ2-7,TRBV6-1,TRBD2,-,CATVAGSNEQYF,TGTGCCACCGTAGCGGGATCAAACGAGCAGTACTTC
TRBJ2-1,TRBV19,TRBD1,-,CASISGQGLSNEQFF,TGTGCCAGTATAAGTGGACAGGGACTGAGCAATGAGCAGTTCTTC
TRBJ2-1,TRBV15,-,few,CATSTSRYNEQFF,TGTGCCACCAGCACCTCCAGGTACAATGAGCAGTTCTTC
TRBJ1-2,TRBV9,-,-,CASSVEVSGQLGGYTF,TGTGCCAGCAGCGTAGAGGTGTCCGGACAGCTCGGTGGCTACACCTTC
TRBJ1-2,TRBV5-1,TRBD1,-,CASSPWGTALGYTF,TGCGCCAGCAGCCCATGGGGGACAGCCCTCGGCTACACCTTC
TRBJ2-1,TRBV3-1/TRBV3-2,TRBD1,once,CASSRKAGQEAYNEQFF,TGTGCCAGCAGCCGAAAGGCGGGACAGGAGGCTTACAATGAGCAGTTCTTC
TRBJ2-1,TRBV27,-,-,CASSLLGGSYNEQFF,TGTGCCAGCAGTTTATTGGGGGGATCCTACAATGAGCAGTTCTTC
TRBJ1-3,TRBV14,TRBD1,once,CASSQVWTGIYF,TGTGCCAGCAGCCAAGTCTGGACAGGCATATATTTT
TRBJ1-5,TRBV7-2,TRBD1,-,CASSVGQGRPSNQPQHF,TGTGCCAGCAGCGTAGGACAGGGGAGACCTAGCAATCAGCCCCAGCATTTT
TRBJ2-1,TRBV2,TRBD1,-,CASGDRVNEQFF,TGTGCCAGCGGGGACAGGGTTAATGAGCAGTTCTTC
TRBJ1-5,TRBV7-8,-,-,CASSHDSNQPQHF,TGTGCCAGCAGTCATGACAGTAATCAGCCCCAGCATTTT
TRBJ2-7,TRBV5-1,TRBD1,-,CATSPGQGSYEQYF,TGCGCCACCTCGCCGGGACAGGGTTCATACGAGCAGTACTTC
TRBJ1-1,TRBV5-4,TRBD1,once,CASSQGEAGNTEAFF,TGTGCCAGCAGCCAGGGGGAGGCGGGGAACACTGAAGCTTTCTTT
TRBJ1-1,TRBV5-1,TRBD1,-,CASSLGQGDEAFF,TGCGCCAGCAGCTTGGGACAGGGCGATGAAGCTTTCTTT
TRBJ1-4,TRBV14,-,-,CASSQSGLSEKLFF,TGTGCCAGCAGCCAGTCTGGGCTGAGTGAAAAACTGTTTTTT
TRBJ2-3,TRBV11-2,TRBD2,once,CASSLRTSGLVDTQYF,TGTGCCAGCAGCTTAAGGACTAGCGGGTTGGTAGATACGCAGTATTTT
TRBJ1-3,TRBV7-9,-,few,CASRHTQANSGNTIYF,TGTGCCAGCCGCCATACGCAGGCGAACTCTGGAAACACCATATATTTT
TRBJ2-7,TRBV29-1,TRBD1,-,CSAGTGGRYEQYF,TGCAGCGCCGGGACAGGGGGTCGCTACGAGCAGTACTTC
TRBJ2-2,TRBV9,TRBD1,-,CASSVGQGARGNTGELFF,TGTGCCAGCAGCGTGGGACAGGGGGCGCGTGGGAACACCGGGGAGCTGTTTTTT
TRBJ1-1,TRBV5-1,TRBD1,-,CASSSTGGGWGTEAFF,TGCGCCAGCAGCTCAACAGGGGGCGGATGGGGGACTGAAGCTTTCTTT
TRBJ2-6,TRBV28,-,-,CASSNWRRGSGANVLTF,TGTGCCAGCAGCAACTGGCGGCGGGGCTCTGGGGCCAACGTCCTGACTTTC
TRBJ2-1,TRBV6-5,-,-,CASRLEVAGEQFF,TGTGCCAGCAGATTAGAAGTCGCGGGTGAGCAGTTCTTC
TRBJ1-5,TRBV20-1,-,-,CSAGGQPQHF,TGCAGTGCAGGGGGTCAGCCCCAGCATTTT
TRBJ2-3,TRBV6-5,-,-,CASSYSAVGTDTQYF,TGTGCCAGCAGTTACTCGGCCGTTGGCACAGATACGCAGTATTTT
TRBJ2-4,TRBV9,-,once,CASSVDQRGAKNIQYF,TGTGCCAGCAGCGTAGACCAAAGGGGAGCCAAAAACATTCAGTACTTC
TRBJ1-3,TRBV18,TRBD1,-,CASSPLTGALSGNTIYF,TGTGCCAGCTCACCTCTTACAGGGGCCCTCTCTGGAAACACCATATATTTT
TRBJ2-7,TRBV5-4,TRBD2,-,CASSQGLAGVSSYEQYF,TGTGCCAGCAGCCAGGGACTAGCGGGGGTAAGCTCCTACGAGCAGTACTTC
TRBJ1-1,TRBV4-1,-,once,CASSQDSSVNTEAFF,TGCGCCAGCAGCCAAGATTCGTCGGTGAACACTGAAGCTTTCTTT
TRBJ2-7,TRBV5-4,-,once,CASSSEYEQYF,TGTGCCAGCAGCTCTGAGTACGAGCAGTACTTC
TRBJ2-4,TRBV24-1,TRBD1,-,CATSPGTGGDAKNIQYF,TGTGCCACCAGTCCCGGGACAGGGGGCGACGCCAAAAACATTCAGTACTTC
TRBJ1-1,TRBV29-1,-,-,CSVEGGSAFVNTEAFF,TGCAGCGTTGAAGGCGGTTCTGCCTTCGTGAACACTGAAGCTTTCTTT
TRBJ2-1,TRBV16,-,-,CASSQLNVAGEQFF,TGTGCCAGCAGCCAATTAAACGTGGCGGGTGAGCAGTTCTTC
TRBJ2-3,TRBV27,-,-,CASSFLSLGTDTQYF,TGTGCCAGCAGTTTCCTCAGTCTAGGCACAGATACGCAGTATTTT
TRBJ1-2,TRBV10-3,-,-,CAAYGGLPNYGYTF,TGTGCCGCTTATGGCGGACTCCCCAACTATGGCTACACCTTC
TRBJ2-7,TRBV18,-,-,CASSKEGVRYEQYF,TGTGCCAGCTCCAAAGAGGGAGTCCGCTACGAGCAGTACTTC
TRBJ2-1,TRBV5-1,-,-,CASSSSRVHNEQFF,TGCGCCAGCAGCTCCTCCAGGGTTCACAATGAGCAGTTCTTC
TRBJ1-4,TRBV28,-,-,CASSLWGRGASSEKLFF,TGTGCCAGCAGTTTATGGGGGAGGGGGGCTTCTTCTGAAAAACTGTTTTTT
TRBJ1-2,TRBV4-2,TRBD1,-,CASSQGPLYDRGHHYGYTF,TGTGCCAGCAGCCAAGGTCCTCTCTATGACAGGGGGCATCACTATGGCTACACCTTC
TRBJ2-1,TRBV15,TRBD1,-,CATSREGQGEFF,TGTGCCACCAGCAGAGAAGGACAGGGTGAGTTCTTC
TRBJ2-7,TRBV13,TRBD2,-,CASSFSGRRGSYEQYF,TGTGCCAGCAGCTTTAGCGGGAGAAGAGGCTCCTACGAGCAGTACTTC
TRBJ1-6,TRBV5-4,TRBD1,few,CASSLGGQGSWDSPLHF,TGTGCCAGCAGTCTCGGAGGACAGGGGAGTTGGGATTCACCCCTCCACTTT
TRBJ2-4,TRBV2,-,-,CASSSPTGSVAKNIQYF,TGTGCCAGCAGTTCTCCGACAGGATCCGTAGCCAAAAACATTCAGTACTTC
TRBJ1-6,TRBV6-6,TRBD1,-,CASLRDRYNSPLHF,TGTGCCAGCCTCCGGGACAGATATAATTCACCCCTCCACTTT
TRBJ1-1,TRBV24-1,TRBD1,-,CATPRGGTGRNTEAFF,TGTGCCACCCCCCGTGGCGGGACAGGAAGGAACACTGAAGCTTTCTTT
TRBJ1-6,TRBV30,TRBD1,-,CAWRIGGQGTPLHF,TGTGCCTGGAGAATCGGTGGACAGGGAACACCCCTCCACTTT
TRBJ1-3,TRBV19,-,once,CASRRTVGGNTIYF,TGTGCCAGTAGAAGGACAGTGGGTGGAAACACCATATATTTT
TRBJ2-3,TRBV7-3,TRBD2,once,CASSLTSGIGADTQYF,TGTGCCAGCAGCCTGACTAGCGGGATTGGTGCAGATACGCAGTATTTT
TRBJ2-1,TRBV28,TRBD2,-,CASSLLAGGANEQFF,TGTGCCAGCAGCTTACTAGCGGGAGGCGCCAATGAGCAGTTCTTC
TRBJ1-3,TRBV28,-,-,CASGIPRGSTIYF,TGTGCCAGCGGCATCCCCAGGGGATCCACCATATATTTT
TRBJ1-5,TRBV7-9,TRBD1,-,CASSHGQGAGSNQPQHF,TGTGCCAGCAGCCATGGACAGGGGGCCGGTAGCAATCAGCCCCAGCATTTT